Sequencing of this T cell receptor beta chain was carried out in a study of T cells in Graves' hyperthyroidism and ophthalmopathy. Amplified regions were TCR beta CDR3 sequences from RNA transcripts. First-round RT-PCR of the TCR CDR3 relied on the HTBI primer set. TCRdb fed the multiplex PCR reads into MiXCR, producing one record per CDR3 protein. Among a few hundred thousand distinct CDR3 sequences, about 45% were seen once, and the ten largest hold about 40%. The source material was peripheral blood or thyroid tissue (not recorded which). The source is an adult woman with Graves' disease, either hyperthyroidism or ophthalmopathy (not recorded which).

Written as DNA, the CDR3 is TGCGCCAGCAGCTCCCGAATAGGAGGGGGATCACCCCTCCACTTT. Translation gives CASSSRIGGGSPLHF. This chain uses TRBV5-1 with TRBJ1-6; D is possibly TRBD1 (6 bases). The V and J ends lost 3 bases and 10 bases respectively, with 17 bases between them. CDR1 and CDR2 from the germline V gene are SGHRS and YFSETQ. This CDR3 is 15 amino acids long.